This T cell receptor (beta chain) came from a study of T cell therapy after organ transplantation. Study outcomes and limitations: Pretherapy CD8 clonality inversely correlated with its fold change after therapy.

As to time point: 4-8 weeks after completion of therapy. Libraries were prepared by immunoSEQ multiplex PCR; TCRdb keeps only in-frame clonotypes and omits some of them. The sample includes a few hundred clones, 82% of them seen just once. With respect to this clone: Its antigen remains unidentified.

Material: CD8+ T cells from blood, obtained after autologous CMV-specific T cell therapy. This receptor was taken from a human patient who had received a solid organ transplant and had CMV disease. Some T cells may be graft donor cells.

CDR3 DNA: TGTGCCAGCATGGGCTGGCCGAAGAACACTGAAGCTTTCTTT. It is translated as CASMGWPKNTEAFF. This chain connects TRBV6-5 to TRBJ1-1; D gene uncertain. Germline V gives CDR1 MNHEY, CDR2 SVGAGI. The CDR3 spans 14 residues. Between the trimmed V and J ends, which lost 7 bases and 1 base, there was a span of 13 bases.